This entry is about one TCR beta chain. This sample was included in a study of blood T cell repertoires in COVID-19. About the study: Donors in the United States, Italy and Spain gave samples during acute or convalescent COVID-19.

The table came from immunoSEQ multiplex PCR; TCRdb's copy has only in-frame clones and leaves some out. The table records approximately 210,000 clones, around 88% of them present only once. The sample taken for sequencing was peripheral blood. This receptor was taken from a man aged 18 to 30 with active or convalescent COVID-19.

This CDR3 reads CASSFPPGDEAFF. CDR3 coding DNA: TGTGCCAGCAGCTTCCCCCCGGGGGATGAAGCTTTCTTT. The chain couples TRBV11-2 to TRBJ1-1; weak D call: TRBD1 (5 bases). The germline V gene has CDR1 SGHAT and CDR2 FQNNGV. Trimming shortened V by 3 bases and J by 7 bases, and 12 bases separated the two germline ends. The CDR3 runs to 13 residues.